What follows are 4 T cell receptor beta chains derived from one specimen sequenced in a study of siplizumab effects on memory and regulatory T cells. Libraries were prepared by immunoSEQ multiplex PCR; TCRdb keeps only in-frame clonotypes and omits some of them. The sample lists tens of thousands of clones, 80% to 95% occurring once. Sequenced input: CD8+ T cells sorted from blood. These receptors were obtained from a human donor in good health.

CDR3 sequence (DNA): TGCGCCAGCAGCCAACGATCCTGGACTGAGGATTGGTCCTACAATGAGCAGTTCTTC. This sequence encodes CASSQRSWTEDWSYNEQFF. The genes are TRBV4-3 and TRBJ2-1; D is perhaps TRBD2 (5 bases). CDR3 length: 19 residues. CDR1 is LGHNA, CDR2 YSLEER, per germline. Trimming removed 2 bases at V and 1 base at J, with 21 bases between.

The chain employs TRBV2 and TRBJ1-5; D gene uncertain. The CDR3 totals 14 residues. The germline V gene encodes CDR1 SNHLY and CDR2 FYNNEI. V was pared by 1 base and J by 1 base, with 5 bases between. The CDR3 DNA reads as TGTGCCAGCAGTGAAGTTGACAGCAATCAGCCCCAGCATTTT. This gives the protein CASSEVDSNQPQHF.

This chain links TRBV5-2 with TRBJ1-2. TRBV5-2 is annotated as a pseudogene. This CDR3 is 15 amino acids long. The CDR3, as DNA: TGTGCCAGCAATGAAGGTGTACGAAAGACCTATGGCTACACCTTC. This encodes CASNEGVRKTYGYTF.

The V and J genes are TRBV6-1 and TRBJ1-5, with D unclear. V shed 6 bases and J shed 0 bases, with 9 bases lying between them. Germline V lookup: CDR1 MNHNS, CDR2 SASEGT. The CDR3 covers 14 residues. This CDR3 reads CASRTFLSNQPQHF. CDR3 bases: TGTGCCAGCAGGACATTCCTTAGCAATCAGCCCCAGCATTTT.